This record looks at one T cell receptor (beta chain) sequence and its context. Its antigen remains undetermined. Base qualities are not recorded, but no much larger clone differs from it by a single base. Approximately 2 micrograms of genomic DNA were extracted from cryopreserved PBMCs for TCR beta library preparation. Longitudinal blood samples from CLL patients receiving ibrutinib monotherapy were subjected to high-throughput TCR beta sequencing. Patients were enrolled in a phase 2 open-label single-center ibrutinib monotherapy trial. The data stem from a study of cytotoxic CD8 clonotypes in ibrutinib-treated CLL (dated by TCRdb to the early 2020s). Concerning the study at large: The cohort was composed of about 10 relapsed/refractory and about 15 treatment-naive patients; IGHV unmutated status was identified in some 17 patients. On average, each sample had approximately 250,000 productive templates and around 100,000 productive rearrangements. Partial responses were observed in roughly 25 patients and complete responses in 2; after a median follow-up of around 68 months, remission was maintained in roughly 15 patients and progression was observed in approximately twelve. Of the approximately 86 people in the trial, around 25 had longitudinal samples available. All remission and progressive disease samples were collected while patients were still receiving ibrutinib. Samples at response were collected after a median of about twelve months of treatment, with a range of about 6 to 40 months. Cryopreserved peripheral blood mononuclear cells were obtained before treatment, at response, and at either sustained remission or disease progression. Results and caveats for the whole study, not just this receptor: Sampling times were not matched between sustained-remission and progressing patients, and lymph node repertoires were not studied. Baseline clonality exceeded that of age-matched healthy donors and correlated strongly with circulating CD8+ T-cell counts. An increase in clonality was observed at ibrutinib response, with clonality remaining stable during sustained remission and falling back toward baseline at progression. Public clonotypes were rare and either shrank or stayed stable during treatment, and the rise in clonality at ibrutinib response reflected expansion of private clonotypes.

Each clonotype received, on average, roughly 9.6x coverage in deep resolution sequencing performed on a MiSeq, where the target depth lay between 1 in 1 million and 1 in 200,000 T cells. The immunoSEQ hsTCRB Kit was used to generate TCR beta libraries. The authors' pipeline ran thus. The data were analyzed with ImmunoSEQ Analyzer and ImmunoSEQ Data Assistant, and V, D and J gene assignments followed IMGT definitions. Clonality, which ranges from 0 to 1, was calculated as one minus the normalized Shannon entropy of productive rearrangement frequencies. Only overrepresented clonotypes making up at least 0.05% of each patient's repertoire were included in the public clonotype analysis. About a dozen repertoires from age-matched healthy donors, obtained from immuneACCESS, served as clonality controls. TCRdb re-hosts the immuneACCESS table, in-frame sequences only. Its copies lack some clones; in the studies checked, an unresolved V gene accounts for under half of them, and the cause for the rest is not known. V and J calls and clone size come straight from that table; D and trimming were deduced from the DNA. This sample has approximately 320,000 clones in its table, and around 66% of those were observed once. The ten largest account for about 5.9% of the sample.

Including cysteine and phenylalanine, the CDR3 has 13 amino acids. Kept here is only the CDR3 DNA, which spans 39 bases and is read in frame from base 1. Trimming takes 1 base from V and 1 base from J, and the germline ends sit 4 bases apart. Looking up the germline V gene (reference sequence) yields CDR1 SEHNR and CDR2 FQNEAQ. The origin of this receptor is a human donor with chronic lymphocytic leukemia. The starting material was PBMCs, obtained after 36 months of ibrutinib treatment. The sequence is built from TRBV7-9 and TRBJ1-1; confidence is insufficient to name the D gene. The CDR3 region reads CASSLGANTEAFF. In nucleotide form, the sequence is TGTGCCAGCAGCTTAGGGGCGAACACTGAAGCTTTCTTT.